The present TCR beta chain was sequenced within a study of T cells in Graves' hyperthyroidism and ophthalmopathy. Study information: Peripheral blood sampling occurred at initial diagnosis, before any treatment. The study's findings and limits: In blood, most of the thyroid clonotypes expanded above 0.001 were also present. The model forecast ophthalmopathy, anticipating it by a median approximately 6.1 months before onset.

For this clonotype: Its antigen is still unknown.

RNA transcripts served as the template for amplifying TCR beta CDR3 regions. TCR CDR3 underwent first-round RT-PCR with the HTBI primer set. TCRdb reanalysed the multiplex PCR reads using MiXCR and keeps one entry per CDR3 protein. This table holds about 610,000 distinct CDR3 sequences, roughly 14% found once. The clonotype was recovered from a woman between 40 and 50 years old with Graves' ophthalmopathy. The sample consisted of blood.

CDR3 loop: CAISDTSGRAGEQYF. The CDR3, as DNA: TGTGCCATCAGTGACACTAGCGGGAGGGCCGGCGAGCAGTACTTC. V and J are TRBV10-3 and TRBJ2-7, with TRBD2 matching 13 bases. Unmatched junction bases numbered 5, after V lost 3 bases and J lost 6 bases. In germline, CDR1 is ENHRY, CDR2 SYGVKD. The CDR3 totals 15 residues.